The next 14 T cell receptor beta chains were all read from a single sample in a study of cytomegalovirus exposure and HLA in healthy donors (dated by TCRdb to about 2017). Libraries were constructed by the immunoSEQ multiplex PCR assay. For the multiplex PCR, a mixture combining 60 forward primers for TCR Vbeta segments and 13 reverse primers for TCR Jbeta segments was used. What TCRdb holds here is the immuneACCESS table cut down to in-frame rearrangements. Part of the clones is not present; checked against another copy, under half of the missing clones reflect an unresolved V gene, and the others are unexplained. The sample contains about 150,000 clones, 55% to 75% of them found a single time. Around 7.1% of the sample is held by the ten biggest clonotypes. The specimen sequenced was PBMCs. Receptor source: a woman aged 60 to 75 in good health and CMV-seropositive.

The gene calls are TRBV7-2 and TRBJ2-7; TRBD1 aligns across 7 bases. CDR3 length equals 14 residues. Germline-derived CDR1 and CDR2 are SGHTA and FQGNSA. Trimming took 4 bases from V and 3 from J; bases not matched to a gene: 6. CDR3: CASSSTGLHYEQYF. The CDR3 DNA reads as TGTGCCAGCAGCTCGACAGGGTTACACTACGAGCAGTACTTC.

The CDR3 coding sequence is TGTGCCAGCAGTTACTCGAGCCCACAGTCTAATCAGCCCCAGCATTTT. It is translated as CASSYSSPQSNQPQHF. The chain combines TRBV6-5 with TRBJ1-5, with D hard to call. Trimming took off 0 bases at V and 4 bases at J, with 13 bases between the two ends. Germline CDR1 MNHEY, CDR2 SVGAGI. The CDR3 is 16 residues long.

The chain recombines TRBV28 with TRBJ1-2; D not certain. The germline gives CDR1 MDHEN, CDR2 SYDVKM. The CDR3 contains 15 residues. The V and J ends lost 5 bases and 5 bases respectively, with 18 bases between them. The CDR3 sequence is CASSIPHSEGYGYTF. CDR3 nucleotide sequence: TGTGCCAGCAGTATCCCGCACAGTGAGGGATATGGCTACACCTTC.

This clone has just a few counts. The rearrangement links TRBV4-3 to TRBJ1-1; D possibly corresponds to TRBD1 (6 bases). Germline V gene lookup returns CDR1 LGHNA and CDR2 YSLEER. V lost 3 bases to trimming and J lost 4 bases, with 15 bases between them. The CDR3 totals 15 residues. The CDR3 loop reads CASSQAITGFTEAFF. The CDR3 DNA reads as TGCGCCAGCAGCCAGGCAATTACAGGGTTCACTGAAGCTTTCTTT.

V is TRBV7-2 and J is TRBJ1-2, with 8 nucleotides matching TRBD1. Germline assignment: CDR1 SGHTA and CDR2 FQGNSA. Trimming at V came to 5 bases and at J to 5 bases, leaving 7 bases not matched to a gene. The CDR3 is made up of 14 amino acids. The CDR3 protein is CASSGGQGLYGYTF. The DNA of the CDR3 is TGTGCCAGCAGCGGCGGACAGGGATTATATGGCTACACCTTC.

This chain joins TRBV28 and TRBJ2-3; 9 nucleotides match TRBD1. The CDR3 sequence is 16 residues long. Per germline, CDR1 MDHEN and CDR2 SYDVKM. The trim removed 4 bases at V and 1 base at J, leaving 6 bases unmatched. The CDR3 reads CASSSDRGLRTDTQYF. The CDR3 nucleotides are TGTGCCAGCAGTTCAGACAGGGGGTTGCGCACAGATACGCAGTATTTT.

This clone showed up just a few times. The chain combines TRBV5-1 with TRBJ2-3; possible D gene TRBD2, 6 bases. Germline CDR1 reads SGHRS; CDR2 reads YFSETQ. The CDR3 length is 15 residues. Trimming took off 1 base at V and 6 bases at J, with 15 bases between the two ends. CDR3 nucleotides: TGCGCCAGCAGCTTGACGACCGGGGGTCGGGATACGCAGTATTTT. Its translation is CASSLTTGGRDTQYF.

The chain has TRBV28 and TRBJ2-1; TRBD2 is a possible D gene (5 bases). Germline V gene data show CDR1 as MDHEN and CDR2 as SYDVKM. Trimming removed 6 bases at V and 0 bases at J, with 18 bases between. CDR3 length: 17 residues. CDR3 sequence (DNA): TGTGCCAGCAGCATAGGAGGTTGGCAGGCCTCCTACAATGAGCAGTTCTTC. Protein sequence: CASSIGGWQASYNEQFF. Based on the CDR3 plus reference TRBV28 and TRBJ2-1, the full variable domain is DVKVTQSSRYLVKRTGEKVFLECVQDMDHENMFWYRQDPGLGLRLIYFSYDVKMKEKGDIPEGYSVSREKKERFSLILESASTNQTSMYLCASSIGGWQASYNEQFFGPGTRLTVL.

This chain joins TRBV7-9 and TRBJ2-2; TRBD2 might be the D (5 bases). Per the germline V gene, CDR1 is SEHNR and CDR2 is FQNEAQ (reference sequence). The ends were cut back, 5 bases at V and 1 base at J, with 17 bases in the middle. The CDR3 runs to 17 residues. CDR3 protein: CASSPTPGSENTGELFF. CDR3 nucleotides: TGTGCCAGCAGCCCTACGCCGGGATCCGAGAACACCGGGGAGCTGTTTTTT.

Only one count was recorded for this clone. The chain recombines TRBV27 with TRBJ1-1; 9 bases align to TRBD1. With 7 bases clipped from V and 5 bases from J, the junction kept 5 bases outside the gene matches. This CDR3 has 13 residues. The V gene's germline CDR1 is MNHEY and CDR2 SMNVEV (reference sequence). The CDR3 is CASITTGGTEAFF. The CDR3 bases are TGTGCCAGCATCACGACAGGGGGGACTGAAGCTTTCTTT.

The chain carries TRBV2 and TRBJ1-1; 11 positions match TRBD1. CDR1 SNHLY and CDR2 FYNNEI come from the germline V gene. With V trimmed by 9 bases and J by 4 bases, 10 bases remained unmatched. The CDR3 sequence is 15 residues long. CDR3 bases: TGTGCCAGGGAGCCCGCCGGGACAGGGGGCACTGAAGCTTTCTTT. Residues: CAREPAGTGGTEAFF. Full variable domain (missing parts from reference TRBV2 and TRBJ1-1): EPEVTQTPSHQVTQMGQEVILRCVPISNHLYFYWYRQILGQKVEFLVSFYNNEISEKSEIFDDQFSVERPDGSNFTLKIRSTKLEDSAMYFCAREPAGTGGTEAFFGQGTRLTVV.

The V and J genes are TRBV5-1 and TRBJ2-2; unclear D gene. Trimming took off 1 base at V and 6 bases at J, with 7 bases between the two ends. The CDR3 is 13 amino acids. Germline lookup yields CDR1 SGHRS and CDR2 YFSETQ. CDR3: CASSLTTPGELFF. The CDR3 DNA follows: TGCGCCAGCAGCTTGACAACGCCCGGGGAGCTGTTTTTT.

This clone was found a few times. The chain uses TRBV4-2 and TRBJ2-2; 8 bases align to TRBD1. Germline-derived CDR1 and CDR2 are LGHNA and YNFKEQ. J was trimmed by 3 bases and V by 0 bases; bases with no gene match: 3. The CDR3 length is 16 residues. The CDR3 region has the DNA TGTGCCAGCAGCCAAGAGGACAGGGTCCACACCGGGGAGCTGTTTTTT. Translated, it gives CASSQEDRVHTGELFF.

This clone appeared once. This chain connects TRBV4-1 to TRBJ1-2, with 9 bases that match TRBD1. Losses at the gene ends were 0 bases for V and 5 bases for J; bases not matched to a gene: 7. Germline CDR1 reads MGHRA; CDR2 reads YSYEKL. CDR3 length: 16 amino acids. CDR3 sequence reads: CASSQDRRQGGYGYTF. The CDR3, as DNA: TGCGCCAGCAGCCAAGACCGTAGACAGGGGGGGTATGGCTACACCTTC.